One sample yielded the 14 T cell receptor beta chains listed below, sequenced in a study of blood T cell repertoires in COVID-19. Profiling relied on immunoSEQ multiplex PCR, and the TCRdb table lists in-frame clones only, not all of them. Seen here are 90,000 or so clones, 89% observed once, and the top ten hold roughly 5.4%. Sample: peripheral blood. The origin of the receptors is a woman older than 75 with active COVID-19.

The chain combines TRBV6-2 or TRBV6-3 with TRBJ2-2; 12 bases line up with TRBD2. This CDR3 has 14 residues. Per germline, CDR1 MNHEY and CDR2 SVGEGT. Germline trimming cut 6 bases from V and 7 bases from J; bases unmatched to any gene: 3. In nucleotides, the CDR3 is TGTGCCAGCAGCCGACTAGCGGGAGTCGGGGAGCTGTTTTTT. It yields the protein CASSRLAGVGELFF.

The J gene is TRBJ2-1, the V gene TRBV7-9; TRBD2 agrees at 10 bases. The CDR3 is 16 amino acids. The J segment lost 6 bases and the V segment lost 4 bases, leaving 9 bases of the junction unmatched. From germline, CDR1 is SEHNR and CDR2 FQNEAQ (reference sequence). The CDR3 region is CASSSESGRAPNEQFF. As DNA, the CDR3 is TGTGCCAGCAGCTCCGAGAGCGGGAGGGCCCCCAATGAGCAGTTCTTC.

CDR3 region: CAISEERYDNEQFF. The CDR3 nucleotides are TGTGCCATCAGTGAGGAGCGCTATGACAATGAGCAGTTCTTC. This chain joins TRBV10-3 and TRBJ2-1; D ambiguous. The CDR3 length is 14 residues. Germline CDR1 reads ENHRY; CDR2 reads SYGVKD. V was shortened by 2 bases and J by 5 bases, with 10 bases between the two germline ends.

This chain links TRBV27 with TRBJ2-3; a weak D match, TRBD1 (6 bases). Looked up from germline, CDR1 is MNHEY and CDR2 is SMNVEV (reference sequence). Trimming pared 4 bases from V and 7 bases from J, leaving 12 bases between. This CDR3 is 13 amino acids long. The CDR3 DNA is TGTGCCAGCAGTTCCACAGGGATGAATACGCAGTATTTT. Its translation: CASSSTGMNTQYF.

V is TRBV19 and J is TRBJ2-1; 7 bases align to TRBD2. CDR3 length equals 15 residues. CDR1 is LNHDA, CDR2 SQIVND, per germline (reference sequence). The trim removed 3 bases at V and 4 bases at J, leaving 6 bases unmatched. Here the CDR3 reads CASSMPGEGYNEQFF. CDR3 sequence (DNA): TGTGCCAGTAGTATGCCGGGGGAGGGGTACAATGAGCAGTTCTTC.

The gene calls are TRBV7-8 and TRBJ2-3; 11 bases fit TRBD2. The length of the CDR3 is 16 residues. Germline V gene sequence: CDR1 SGHVS, CDR2 FQNEAQ. The J segment lost 6 bases and the V segment lost 4 bases, leaving 9 bases of the junction unmatched. The CDR3 loop reads CASSSIAGGPGDTQYF. The DNA of the CDR3 is TGTGCCAGCAGCTCGATAGCGGGAGGGCCGGGGGATACGCAGTATTTT.

This clone was detected only once. The V call is TRBV6-5, the J call TRBJ1-4; D is unresolved. Germline V gives CDR1 MNHEY, CDR2 SVGAGI. The CDR3 sequence is 11 residues long. V lost 5 bases to trimming and J lost 5 bases, with 3 bases between them. The CDR3 loop is CASSQNEKLFF. The DNA of the CDR3 is TGTGCCAGCAGTCAGAATGAAAAACTGTTTTTT.

This chain joins TRBV10-3 and TRBJ1-1, with 8 nucleotides matching TRBD1. This CDR3 contains 14 residues. Germline assignment: CDR1 ENHRY and CDR2 SYGVKD. J lost 1 base, V lost 5 bases, and 3 bases had no gene match. Written as DNA, the CDR3 is TGTGCCATCAGTTGGACAGGGAAGAACACTGAAGCTTTCTTT. This encodes CAISWTGKNTEAFF.

V usage is TRBV6-2 or TRBV6-3 and J usage is TRBJ2-2; TRBD2 matches at 8 bases. Germline CDR1 MNHEY, CDR2 SVGEGT. The CDR3 loop spans 16 amino acids. J lost 5 bases, V lost 2 bases, and 7 bases had no gene match. This CDR3 is CASSYPRLATTGELFF. The CDR3 region has the DNA TGTGCCAGCAGTTACCCCCGACTAGCGACGACCGGGGAGCTGTTTTTT.

This clone was seen just once. The chain is built from TRBV30 and TRBJ1-4; D remains ambiguous. The CDR3 loop spans 15 amino acids. Trimming pared 2 bases from V and 2 bases from J, leaving 12 bases between. Germline lookup yields CDR1 GTSNPN and CDR2 SVGIG (reference sequence). The CDR3 spells CAWSFNTGTNEKLFF. In DNA form, the CDR3 reads TGTGCCTGGAGTTTCAACACGGGGACTAATGAAAAACTGTTTTTT. Full variable domain (rest looked up from reference TRBV30 and TRBJ1-4): SQTIHQWPATLVQPVGSPLSLECTVEGTSNPNLYWYRQAAGRGLQLLFYSVGIGQISSEVPQNLSASRPQDRQFILSSKKLLLSDSGFYLCAWSFNTGTNEKLFFGSGTQLSVL.

The chain couples TRBV28 to TRBJ1-5; no clear D. This CDR3 contains 12 residues. CDR1 is MDHEN and CDR2 is SYDVKM in the germline V gene. The germline V and J ends were trimmed by 3 bases and 9 bases, with 9 bases remaining between them. CDR3 nucleotides: TGTGCCAGCAGTTTTGGAGGTGGGCCCCAGCATTTT. This encodes CASSFGGGPQHF.

The chain recombines TRBV28 with TRBJ1-3; D remains unclear. V lost 5 bases, J lost 4 bases, and 6 bases lay in between. The CDR3 sequence is 12 residues long. The germline gives CDR1 MDHEN, CDR2 SYDVKM. Here the CDR3 reads CASSPSGNTIYF. CDR3 nucleotides: TGTGCCAGCAGTCCTTCCGGAAACACCATATATTTT. The full variable domain, its missing parts supplied by reference TRBV28 and TRBJ1-3, is DVKVTQSSRYLVKRTGEKVFLECVQDMDHENMFWYRQDPGLGLRLIYFSYDVKMKEKGDIPEGYSVSREKKERFSLILESASTNQTSMYLCASSPSGNTIYFGEGSWLTVV.

This clone was counted once. Additional DNA sequences in this sample encode the identical CDR3. The CDR3 loop is CAISDRGDQPQHF. The CDR3 DNA reads as TGTGCCATCAGTGACAGGGGGGACCAGCCCCAGCATTTT. The V gene is TRBV10-3, the J gene TRBJ1-5; 7 bases are a match to TRBD1. The V gene end was trimmed by 3 bases and the J gene end by 7 bases; junction bases not matched to a gene: 3. This CDR3 is built from 13 residues. The germline CDR1 and CDR2 sequences are ENHRY and SYGVKD.

As for this clone: The same CDR3 arises from other DNA sequences in this sample as well. V is TRBV27 and J is TRBJ2-5; D remains ambiguous. Germline values: CDR1 MNHEY, CDR2 SMNVEV (reference sequence). The V gene lost 2 bases and the J gene lost 3 bases, with 7 bases spanning the gap. CDR3 length equals 13 residues. The CDR3 DNA follows: TGTGCCAGCAGTTTAACAGTAGAAGAGACCCAGTACTTC. This gives the protein CASSLTVEETQYF.